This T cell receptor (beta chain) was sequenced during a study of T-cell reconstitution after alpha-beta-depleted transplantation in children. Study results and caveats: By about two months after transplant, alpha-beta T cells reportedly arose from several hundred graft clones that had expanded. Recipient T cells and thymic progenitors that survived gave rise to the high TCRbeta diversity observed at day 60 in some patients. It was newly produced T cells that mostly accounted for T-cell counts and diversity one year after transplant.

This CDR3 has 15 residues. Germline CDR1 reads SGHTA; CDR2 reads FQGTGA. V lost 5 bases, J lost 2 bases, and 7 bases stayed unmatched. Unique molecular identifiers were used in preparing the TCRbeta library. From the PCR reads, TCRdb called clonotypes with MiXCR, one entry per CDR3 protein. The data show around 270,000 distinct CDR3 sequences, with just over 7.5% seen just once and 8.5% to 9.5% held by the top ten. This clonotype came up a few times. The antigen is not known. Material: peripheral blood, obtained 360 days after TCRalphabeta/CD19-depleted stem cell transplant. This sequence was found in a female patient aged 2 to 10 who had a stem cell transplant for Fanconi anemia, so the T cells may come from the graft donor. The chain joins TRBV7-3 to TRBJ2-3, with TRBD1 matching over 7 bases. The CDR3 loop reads CASSRQGHSTDTQYF. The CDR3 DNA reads TGTGCCAGCAGCCGACAGGGCCACTCCACAGATACGCAGTATTTT.